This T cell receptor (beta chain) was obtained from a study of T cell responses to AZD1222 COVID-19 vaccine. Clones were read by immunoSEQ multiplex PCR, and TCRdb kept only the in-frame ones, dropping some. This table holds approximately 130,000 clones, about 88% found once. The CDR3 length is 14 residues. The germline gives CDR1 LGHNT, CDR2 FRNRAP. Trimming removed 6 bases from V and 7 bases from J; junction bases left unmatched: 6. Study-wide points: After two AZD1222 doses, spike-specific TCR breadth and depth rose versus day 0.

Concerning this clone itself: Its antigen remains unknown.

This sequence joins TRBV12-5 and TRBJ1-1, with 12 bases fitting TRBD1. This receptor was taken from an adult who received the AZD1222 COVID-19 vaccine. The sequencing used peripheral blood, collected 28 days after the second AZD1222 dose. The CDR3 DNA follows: TGTGCTAGTGGCCGGGGACAGGGGGCAAGTGAAGCTTTCTTT. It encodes CASGRGQGASEAFF.